The 14 T cell receptor beta chains reported below all come from one sample, sequenced in a study of Ad26.COV2.S vaccination and SARS-CoV-2 variants. The data were produced by immunoSEQ multiplex PCR, yet TCRdb's version contains in-frame clones alone and is incomplete. The table lists about 460,000 clones, roughly 87% of them singletons. Treatment specified: roughly 18 received Ad26.COV2.S at low or high dose, single or two shots; a few received placebo; per-sample allocation not given. Sampling was done on day 63 after the first vaccine or placebo injection. The source material was peripheral blood, sampled in a trial of Ad26.COV2.S vaccine versus placebo. The receptors derive from a person aged 18 to 59 who received the Ad26.COV2.S COVID-19 vaccine or a placebo.

The chain has TRBV19 and TRBJ2-7; the D is unclear. CDR1 and CDR2 from the germline V gene are LNHDA and SQIVND (reference sequence). The V end was cut by 6 bases, the J end by 6 bases, with 21 bases between. The CDR3 loop spans 15 amino acids. The CDR3 sequence is CASSHIWAQLGEQYF. CDR3 DNA: TGTGCCAGTAGCCATATATGGGCCCAGCTGGGCGAGCAGTACTTC.

The gene calls are TRBV18 and TRBJ2-7; the match to TRBD2 covers 9 bases. The CDR3 totals 17 residues. Germline V gives CDR1 KGHSH, CDR2 LQKENI. V gave up 3 bases and J gave up 3 bases; unmatched junction bases: 12. CDR3 amino acids: CASSPQEGLASLYEQYF. Written as DNA, the CDR3 is TGTGCCAGCTCACCGCAGGAGGGACTAGCTTCTCTCTACGAGCAGTACTTC. The whole variable domain, filled in from reference TRBV18 and TRBJ2-7, reads NAGVMQNPRHLVRRRGQEARLRCSPMKGHSHVYWYRQLPEEGLKFMVYLQKENIIDESGMPKERFSAEFPKEGPSILRIQQVVRGDSAAYFCASSPQEGLASLYEQYFGPGTRLTVT.

This clone was observed a single time. The genes are TRBV28 and TRBJ2-5; D is possibly TRBD1 (6 bases). From germline, CDR1 is MDHEN and CDR2 SYDVKM. Trimming took off 6 bases at V and 5 bases at J, with 16 bases between the two ends. This CDR3 is 14 amino acids long. The CDR3 DNA reads TGTGCCAGCAGACGAACAGGGTTTTTCGAGACCCAGTACTTC. This sequence encodes CASRRTGFFETQYF.

V gene TRBV15 combines with J gene TRBJ1-5; D is ambiguous. This CDR3 is 14 amino acids long. The germline V gene has CDR1 LNHNV and CDR2 YYDKDF (reference sequence). V was cut by 0 bases and J by 2 bases, with 5 bases left in between. CDR3 nucleotides: TGTGCCACCAGCAGAGATCTGGGCAATCAGCCCCAGCATTTT. This translates into CATSRDLGNQPQHF.

The chain joins TRBV29-1 to TRBJ2-7, with 8 nucleotides matching TRBD1. The germline gives CDR1 SQVTM, CDR2 ANQGSEA. The CDR3 spans 14 residues. V lost 2 bases and J lost 3; bases outside the gene matches: 6. The CDR3 region has the DNA TGCAGCGTTGAACGGGGGACAGGAGACTACGAGCAGTACTTC. This translates into CSVERGTGDYEQYF.

This sequence joins TRBV18 and TRBJ1-4; 8 bases agree with TRBD1. CDR1 is KGHSH and CDR2 is LQKENI in the germline V gene. This CDR3 spans 14 amino acids. V lost 4 bases and J lost 7; bases outside the gene matches: 5. The CDR3 nucleotides read TGTGCCAGCTCACTGGACAGGGAGACTGAAAAACTGTTTTTT. Protein sequence: CASSLDRETEKLFF.

This chain connects TRBV6-5 to TRBJ1-6; D might be TRBD1 (5 bases). The CDR3 sequence is 15 residues long. Germline CDR1 reads MNHEY; CDR2 reads SVGAGI. Trimming shortened V by 6 bases and J by 7 bases, and 16 bases separated the two germline ends. The DNA of the CDR3 is TGTGCCAGCAGAGTGTCGGGACCGGTCAATTCACCCCTCCACTTT. This codes for CASRVSGPVNSPLHF.

The chain links TRBV7-2 to TRBJ1-1; D is uncertain. The CDR3 has 14 amino acids. The V gene lost 5 bases and the J gene lost 2 bases, with 12 bases spanning the gap. Germline V gene sequence: CDR1 SGHTA, CDR2 FQGNSA. CDR3 sequence (DNA): TGTGCCAGCAGCGCAGTCCGGGGAAACACTGAAGCTTTCTTT. Translation: CASSAVRGNTEAFF.

The chain combines TRBV5-4 with TRBJ2-5; D is unresolved. CDR1 is SGHNT and CDR2 is YYREEE in the germline V gene (reference sequence). This CDR3 spans 13 amino acids. Trimming stripped 1 base from V and 5 bases from J, with 9 bases between. The CDR3 region is CASSLLVGETQYF. In DNA, the CDR3 is TGTGCCAGCAGCTTGTTAGTTGGGGAGACCCAGTACTTC.

CDR3 sequence: CASPEAGGGTQYF. The CDR3 DNA follows: TGTGCCAGCCCTGAGGCGGGTGGTGGGACCCAGTACTTC. V is TRBV2 and J is TRBJ2-5, with D maybe TRBD2 (5 bases). CDR1 and CDR2 from the germline V gene are SNHLY and FYNNEI. The V end lost 8 bases, the J end lost 7 bases, and 17 bases lay between the germline ends. This CDR3 has 13 amino acids.

The rearrangement links TRBV27 to TRBJ2-3; possibly TRBD1 or TRBD2 for D (7 bases each). Germline loops: CDR1 MNHEY, CDR2 SMNVEV (reference sequence). This CDR3 contains 19 residues. V lost 6 bases, J lost 5 bases, and 30 bases lay in between. The chain's CDR3 is CASRPMREGGGGARDTQYF. The DNA of the CDR3 is TGTGCCAGCAGGCCCATGCGAGAGGGGGGAGGGGGCGCCCGAGATACGCAGTATTTT.

The V and J genes are TRBV3-1 (or the pseudogene TRBV3-2) and TRBJ1-2; TRBD1 matches at 9 bases. The CDR3 has 13 residues. CDR1 and CDR2 (germline): LGHDT, YNNKEL (reference sequence). With V trimmed by 6 bases and J by 7 bases, 6 bases remained unmatched. CDR3 in amino acids: CASRVQGAGGYTF. CDR3 DNA sequence: TGTGCCAGCAGGGTACAGGGGGCAGGTGGCTACACCTTC.

This rearrangement joins TRBV29-1 to TRBJ1-2; 10 bases are shared with TRBD1. The V gene's germline CDR1 is SQVTM and CDR2 ANQGSEA. CDR3 length: 17 amino acids. The junction had 10 bases not matched to a gene; V was cut back by 3 bases and J by 0 bases. CDR3 bases: TGCAGCGTTGAGGCTACTGACAGGGGGCTCGCTAACTATGGCTACACCTTC. As protein: CSVEATDRGLANYGYTF. Looking up the rest from reference TRBV29-1 and TRBJ1-2 gives the full variable domain: SAVISQKPSRDICQRGTSLTIQCQVDSQVTMMFWYRQQPGQSLTLIATANQGSEATYESGFVIDKFPISRPNLTFSTLTVSNMSPEDSSIYLCSVEATDRGLANYGYTFGSGTRLTVV.

The rearrangement links TRBV14 to TRBJ2-5; 9 bases line up with TRBD2. Trimming removed 2 bases from V and 5 bases from J; junction bases left unmatched: 6. The CDR3 spans 15 residues. CDR1 and CDR2 (germline): SGHDN, FVKESK. The CDR3 coding sequence is TGTGCCAGCAGCCAACTACTAGCGGGTTGGGAGACCCAGTACTTC. Amino acid sequence: CASSQLLAGWETQYF.